This TCR beta chain is from a study of T cell responses to AZD1222 COVID-19 vaccine. The analysis combined second doses at about 4 or about 12 weeks. This CDR3 has 15 residues. The V end was cut by 6 bases, the J end by 7 bases, with 16 bases between. Germline CDR1 and CDR2: SNHLY and FYNNEI. Produced via immunoSEQ multiplex PCR; TCRdb's table is partial and in-frame only. There are approximately 150,000 clones in the sample; around 84% occur only once, and approximately 5% lies in the top ten. Points from the study as a whole: Per reports, nearly half of all spike-specific TCRs target regions that are unmutated in variants.

This clone was observed a handful of times. What it recognizes is unknown. This chain joins TRBV2 and TRBJ1-6; the D gene is possibly TRBD1 (6 bases). This material consisted of peripheral blood, taken 28 days after the second AZD1222 dose. The TCR sequence derives from an adult who received the AZD1222 COVID-19 vaccine. This CDR3 reads CASRGGTALNSPLHF. The CDR3 coding sequence is TGTGCCAGCAGAGGGGGTACAGCTTTAAATTCACCCCTCCACTTT.